What follows are 28 T cell receptor beta chains derived from one specimen sequenced in a study of blood T cell repertoires in COVID-19. Produced via immunoSEQ multiplex PCR; TCRdb's table is partial and in-frame only. The sample yields 150,000 to 200,000 clones, approximately 90% seen once. Source material: peripheral blood. The source of these receptors is a man aged 60 to 69 with active or convalescent COVID-19.

V usage is TRBV11-2 and J usage is TRBJ1-2, with D possibly matching TRBD1 (6 bases). The CDR3 loop spans 13 amino acids. In germline, CDR1 is SGHAT, CDR2 FQNNGV. V was shortened by 3 bases and J by 5 bases, with 10 bases between the two germline ends. The CDR3 here is CASSLGQGYGYTF. DNA of the CDR3: TGTGCCAGCAGCTTGGGGCAGGGGTATGGCTACACCTTC.

The chain recombines TRBV6-5 with TRBJ2-3; 12 bases align to TRBD2. The length of the CDR3 is 16 residues. Germline V gene data show CDR1 as MNHEY and CDR2 as SVGAGI. The junction had 2 bases not matched to a gene; V was cut back by 3 bases and J by 1 base. In DNA form, the CDR3 reads TGTGCCAGCAGTTATCGGACTAGCGGGGGCACAGATACGCAGTATTTT. Translated: CASSYRTSGGTDTQYF.

This clone was seen a single time. The gene calls are TRBV7-6 and TRBJ1-1; 7 positions agree with TRBD1. Losses at the gene ends were 5 bases for V and 3 bases for J; bases not matched to a gene: 6. Germline CDR1 is SGHVS and CDR2 is FNYEAQ. CDR3 length equals 14 residues. The CDR3 protein is CASSARQGYTEAFF. Written as DNA, the CDR3 is TGTGCCAGCAGCGCCCGACAGGGTTACACTGAAGCTTTCTTT.

The chain uses TRBV27 and TRBJ2-1, with 11 bases matching TRBD2. The V gene's germline CDR1 is MNHEY and CDR2 SMNVEV (reference sequence). This CDR3 has 15 amino acids. With V trimmed by 3 bases and J by 3 bases, 1 base remained unmatched. Here the CDR3 reads CASSFGLAGYNEQFF. The CDR3 DNA sequence: TGTGCCAGCAGTTTTGGACTAGCGGGCTACAATGAGCAGTTCTTC.

Only one count was recorded for this clone. The chain employs TRBV11-1 and TRBJ1-2; 9 bases are shared with TRBD1. This CDR3 spans 14 amino acids. In germline, CDR1 is SGHAT, CDR2 FQDESV (reference sequence). The V gene end was trimmed by 5 bases and the J gene end by 7 bases; junction bases not matched to a gene: 8. This chain's CDR3 is CASSPGTGLGGYTF. The CDR3 nucleotides are TGTGCCAGCAGCCCCGGGACAGGGCTGGGTGGCTACACCTTC. The complete variable domain, with remaining parts taken from reference TRBV11-1 and TRBJ1-2, reads EAEVAQSPRYKITEKSQAVAFWCDPISGHATLYWYRQILGQGPELLVQFQDESVVDDSQLPKDRFSAERLKGVDSTLKIQPAELGDSAMYLCASSPGTGLGGYTFGSGTRLTVV.

V and J are TRBV18 and TRBJ1-1, with D uncertain. CDR1 is KGHSH, CDR2 LQKENI, per germline. The CDR3 covers 15 residues. Trimming left V 4 bases short and J 3 bases short, with 15 bases between. CDR3 in amino acids: CASSRSKGVDTEAFF. The CDR3 DNA follows: TGTGCCAGCTCACGCTCTAAGGGAGTGGACACTGAAGCTTTCTTT. Combining the CDR3 with reference TRBV18 and TRBJ1-1 gives the whole variable domain NAGVMQNPRHLVRRRGQEARLRCSPMKGHSHVYWYRQLPEEGLKFMVYLQKENIIDESGMPKERFSAEFPKEGPSILRIQQVVRGDSAAYFCASSRSKGVDTEAFFGQGTRLTVV.

This sequence joins TRBV24-1 and TRBJ2-3; 7 nucleotides match TRBD1. V lost 5 bases and J lost 0; bases outside the gene matches: 1. This CDR3 has 14 amino acids. Germline CDR1 is KGHDR and CDR2 is SFDVKD. The CDR3 region has the DNA TGTGCCACCAGTGGGGGACAGAGCACAGATACGCAGTATTTT. As protein: CATSGGQSTDTQYF.

The sample holds a few counts of this clone. The chain combines TRBV11-2 with TRBJ2-1; no definite D call. This CDR3 contains 14 residues. The ends were cut back, 5 bases at V and 5 bases at J, with 13 bases in the middle. Germline values: CDR1 SGHAT, CDR2 FQNNGV. The CDR3 DNA follows: TGTGCCAGCAGCCCGTACGCGCGGAACAATGAGCAGTTCTTC. It translates to CASSPYARNNEQFF.

J is TRBJ2-5 and V is TRBV2, with 9 bases matching TRBD2. Germline V gene data show CDR1 as SNHLY and CDR2 as FYNNEI. There are 15 residues in the CDR3. J lost 4 bases, V lost 5 bases, and 8 bases had no gene match. The CDR3 spells CASSSDQAGGETQYF. The CDR3 nucleotides read TGTGCCAGCAGTTCGGATCAAGCGGGGGGAGAGACCCAGTACTTC. Complete variable domain (other parts from reference TRBV2 and TRBJ2-5): EPEVTQTPSHQVTQMGQEVILRCVPISNHLYFYWYRQILGQKVEFLVSFYNNEISEKSEIFDDQFSVERPDGSNFTLKIRSTKLEDSAMYFCASSSDQAGGETQYFGPGTRLLVL.

The V gene is TRBV6-6, the J gene TRBJ1-4, with TRBD1 identical over 8 bases. The junction had 2 bases not matched to a gene; V was cut back by 5 bases and J by 0 bases. There are 15 residues in the CDR3. Germline CDR1 reads MNHNY; CDR2 reads SVGAGI (reference sequence). The CDR3 loop is CASSKTGATNEKLFF. CDR3 nucleotide sequence: TGTGCCAGCAGTAAGACAGGGGCAACTAATGAAAAACTGTTTTTT.

The count of this clone is one. The gene calls are TRBV5-6 and TRBJ1-6, with a weak D call TRBD1 (6 bases). Germline V lookup: CDR1 SGHDT, CDR2 YYEEEE. V lost 1 base and J lost 10, with 15 bases in between. This CDR3 contains 15 residues. The CDR3 DNA is TGTGCCAGCAGCTTGAACAGGGCCTTGGGATCACCCCTCCACTTT. This translates into CASSLNRALGSPLHF.

The chain combines TRBV2 with TRBJ1-1, with D possibly matching TRBD1 (5 bases). The V gene lost 8 bases and the J gene lost 5 bases, with 24 bases spanning the gap. Germline V CDR1 and CDR2: SNHLY, FYNNEI. CDR3 length equals 16 residues. The CDR3 protein is CASGGGRDRVRTEAFF. DNA for the CDR3: TGTGCCAGCGGGGGGGGACGGGATAGGGTAAGAACTGAAGCTTTCTTT.

This sequence joins TRBV9 and TRBJ1-2, with a possible D match to TRBD1 (5 bases). Between the trimmed V and J ends, which lost 4 bases and 2 bases, there was a span of 15 bases. The CDR3 consists of 15 residues. Germline V CDR1 and CDR2: SGDLS, YYNGEE. The CDR3 loop reads CASSPYFPGNYGYTF. CDR3 coding DNA: TGTGCCAGCAGCCCCTACTTCCCAGGGAACTATGGCTACACCTTC.

The J gene is TRBJ1-3, the V gene TRBV7-6; D gene uncertain. The germline gives CDR1 SGHVS, CDR2 FNYEAQ. CDR3 length equals 16 residues. Trimming stripped 0 bases from V and 2 bases from J, with 11 bases between. Here the CDR3 DNA reads TGTGCCAGCAGCTTAGCGCGGGCGGGCCCTGGAAACACCATATATTTT. Translation gives CASSLARAGPGNTIYF.

The V and J genes are TRBV11-3 and TRBJ2-1; tentatively, D is TRBD2 (5 bases). CDR3 size: 18 residues. Deletions cut 1 base from V and 4 bases from J, with 20 bases between. Germline CDR1 reads SGHNT; CDR2 reads YENEEA. Written as DNA, the CDR3 is TGTGCCAGCAGCTTAGTCCTACCCCTAACCGGGGTATACAATGAGCAGTTCTTC. It codes for CASSLVLPLTGVYNEQFF.

The genes are TRBV9 and TRBJ2-1; 8 bases map to TRBD1. After removal of 3 bases from V and 7 bases from J, the junction contained 6 bases not matched to a gene. CDR3 size: 14 residues. Per the germline V gene, CDR1 is SGDLS and CDR2 is YYNGEE. The CDR3 nucleotides read TGTGCCAGCAGCGCGACAGGGGATAGGAATGAGCAGTTCTTC. Translation: CASSATGDRNEQFF.

DNA of the CDR3: TGTGCCAGCTCTGAGAGACAGGTCTCTGGAAACACCATATATTTT. The encoded protein is CASSERQVSGNTIYF. V is TRBV18 and J is TRBJ1-3, with a weak D call TRBD1 (6 bases). This CDR3 region has 15 residues. V lost 6 bases and J lost 0, with 12 bases in between. The germline gives CDR1 KGHSH, CDR2 LQKENI. Full variable domain (outside the CDR3, taken from reference TRBV18 and TRBJ1-3): NAGVMQNPRHLVRRRGQEARLRCSPMKGHSHVYWYRQLPEEGLKFMVYLQKENIIDESGMPKERFSAEFPKEGPSILRIQQVVRGDSAAYFCASSERQVSGNTIYFGEGSWLTVV.

The chain joins TRBV19 to TRBJ2-2, with D perhaps TRBD1 (6 bases). Per germline, CDR1 LNHDA and CDR2 SQIVND (reference sequence). The CDR3 is 16 amino acids. V gave up 4 bases and J gave up 4 bases, with 16 bases separating them. DNA for the CDR3: TGTGCCAGTAGTAAGCTGAGGGGGAGAGGCACCGGGGAGCTGTTTTTT. Translating it yields CASSKLRGRGTGELFF.

This clone was seen a single time. The chain couples TRBV5-1 to TRBJ2-1, with 8 bases matching TRBD1. With V trimmed by 2 bases and J by 7 bases, 2 bases remained unmatched. CDR3 length: 13 residues. CDR1 is SGHRS, CDR2 YFSETQ, per germline. The CDR3 is CASSFTGGNEQFF. The CDR3 nucleotides read TGCGCCAGCAGCTTCACAGGGGGGAATGAGCAGTTCTTC.

V gene TRBV7-2 combines with J gene TRBJ1-6; 9 nucleotides agree with TRBD1. After removal of 2 bases from V and 8 bases from J, the junction contained 1 base not matched to a gene. The V gene's germline CDR1 is SGHTA and CDR2 FQGNSA. The CDR3 is 14 residues long. DNA of the CDR3: TGTGCCAGCAGCTTAACAGGGGGCGATTCACCCCTCCACTTT. It yields the protein CASSLTGGDSPLHF.

The chain combines TRBV24-1 with TRBJ2-3; the match to TRBD1 covers 9 bases. This CDR3 spans 16 amino acids. CDR1 KGHDR and CDR2 SFDVKD come from the germline V gene. Germline trimming cut 3 bases from V and 1 base from J; bases unmatched to any gene: 4. CDR3 nucleotides: TGTGCCACCAGTGATCCGCGGGACAGGGGCACAGATACGCAGTATTTT. Translation: CATSDPRDRGTDTQYF.

The genes are TRBV10-3 and TRBJ1-3, with D possibly matching TRBD1 (6 bases). V lost 6 bases, J lost 0 bases, and 12 bases lay in between. This CDR3 has 15 residues. Looked up from germline, CDR1 is ENHRY and CDR2 is SYGVKD. CDR3 amino acids: CAIRPGGLSGNTIYF. The DNA of the CDR3 is TGTGCCATCAGACCCGGGGGGCTCTCTGGAAACACCATATATTTT.

The rearrangement uses TRBV2 and TRBJ1-1, with D perhaps matching TRBD1 (5 bases). The CDR3 has 14 amino acids. V was pared by 4 bases and J by 5 bases, with 14 bases between. Per germline, CDR1 SNHLY and CDR2 FYNNEI. CDR3 in amino acids: CASSVGVLMTEAFF. CDR3 nucleotide sequence: TGTGCCAGCAGTGTAGGGGTATTAATGACTGAAGCTTTCTTT.

This chain connects TRBV30 to TRBJ2-7; 7 bases match TRBD1. The J segment lost 3 bases and the V segment lost 2 bases, leaving 1 base of the junction unmatched. CDR3 length: 12 residues. Looked up from germline, CDR1 is GTSNPN and CDR2 is SVGIG (reference sequence). The CDR3 is CAWSRDSYEQYF. The CDR3 nucleotides read TGTGCCTGGAGTCGGGACAGCTACGAGCAGTACTTC. The whole variable domain, filled in from reference TRBV30 and TRBJ2-7, reads SQTIHQWPATLVQPVGSPLSLECTVEGTSNPNLYWYRQAAGRGLQLLFYSVGIGQISSEVPQNLSASRPQDRQFILSSKKLLLSDSGFYLCAWSRDSYEQYFGPGTRLTVT.

This clone showed up just once. The chain is built from TRBV5-1 and TRBJ2-3; 7 bases are a match to TRBD1. Germline-derived CDR1 and CDR2 are SGHRS and YFSETQ. CDR3 length: 14 residues. V shed 5 bases, J shed 2 bases, and the junction held 5 bases outside the gene matches. CDR3 nucleotide sequence: TGCGCCAGCAGTCGGGGACAGAACACAGATACGCAGTATTTT. Translated, it gives CASSRGQNTDTQYF.

The chain combines TRBV5-6 with TRBJ2-7; 10 bases are a match to TRBD2. Per the germline V gene, CDR1 is SGHDT and CDR2 is YYEEEE. V lost 1 base to trimming and J lost 3 bases; unmatched junction nucleotides: 4. The CDR3 consists of 15 residues. CDR3 loop: CASSLQASGGYEQYF. DNA for the CDR3: TGTGCCAGCAGCTTGCAGGCTAGCGGGGGCTACGAGCAGTACTTC.

V usage is TRBV10-1 and J usage is TRBJ2-1; a weak D match, TRBD2 (5 bases). V was cut by 0 bases and J by 3 bases, with 12 bases left in between. Germline CDR1 and CDR2: WNHNN and SYGVQD (reference sequence). The length of the CDR3 is 16 residues. CDR3 protein: CASSESSGKNYNEQFF. The DNA for the CDR3 is TGCGCCAGCAGTGAGTCGTCGGGGAAAAACTACAATGAGCAGTTCTTC.

For the CDR3, the DNA is TGTGCCAGTGGGGACAGTCTTAATGAAAAACTGTTTTTT. This gives the protein CASGDSLNEKLFF. The chain couples TRBV7-9 to TRBJ1-4; TRBD1 matches at 7 bases. The CDR3 extends over 13 amino acids. Per germline, CDR1 SEHNR and CDR2 FQNEAQ (reference sequence). Unmatched junction bases numbered 5, after V lost 9 bases and J lost 4 bases.